This T cell receptor (beta chain) appears in the sequencing data of a study of cytomegalovirus exposure and HLA in healthy donors. This clone was counted a single time. The antigen remains unidentified. CDR3 length: 15 residues. Germline values: CDR1 SEHNR, CDR2 FQNEAQ (reference sequence). V lost 7 bases, J lost 6 bases, and 22 bases lay in between. Use of 60 Vbeta and 13 Jbeta primers characterized the PCR. Original handling: An analysis that came later counted roughly 87 million unique TCR beta chains, approximately 11 million shared. Some clones are missing from TCRdb's copy, which holds only in-frame ones; the method was immunoSEQ multiplex PCR. The DNA gave D and trimming, while V, J and clone size come from that table. The table includes about 120,000 clones, 55% to 65% detected once. Study-level results: The study dropped some indistinguishable V segments, TRBV6-2 and TRBV6-3 among them.

This TCR was sampled from a woman in her forties in good health and CMV-seropositive. The chain uses TRBV7-9 and TRBJ2-7; TRBD2 is a possible D gene (8 bases). Sequencing was done on a sample of PBMCs. The CDR3: CASTQRGTAGAEQYF. The DNA for the CDR3 is TGTGCCAGCACCCAACGGGGGACAGCGGGAGCCGAGCAGTACTTC.